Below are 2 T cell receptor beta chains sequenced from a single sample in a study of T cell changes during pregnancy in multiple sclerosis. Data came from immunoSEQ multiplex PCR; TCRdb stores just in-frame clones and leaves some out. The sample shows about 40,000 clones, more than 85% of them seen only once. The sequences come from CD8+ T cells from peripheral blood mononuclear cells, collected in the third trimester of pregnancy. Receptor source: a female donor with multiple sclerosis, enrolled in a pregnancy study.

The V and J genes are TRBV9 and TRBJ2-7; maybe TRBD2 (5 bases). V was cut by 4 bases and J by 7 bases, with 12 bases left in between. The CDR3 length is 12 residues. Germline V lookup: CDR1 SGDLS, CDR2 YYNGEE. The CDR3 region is CASSPGKGEQYF. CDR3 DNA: TGTGCCAGCAGCCCCGGGAAAGGGGAGCAGTACTTC.

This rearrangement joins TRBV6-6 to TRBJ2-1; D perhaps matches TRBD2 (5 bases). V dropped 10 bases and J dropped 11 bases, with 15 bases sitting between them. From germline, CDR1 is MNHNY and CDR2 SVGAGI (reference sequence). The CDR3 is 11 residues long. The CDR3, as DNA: TGTGCCACCAAGGAACTAGAGCAGCAGTTCTTC. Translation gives CATKELEQQFF.